A single TCR beta chain is shown here with its context. This specimen comes from a study of blood T cell repertoires in COVID-19. Trimming at V came to 4 bases and at J to 8 bases, leaving 5 bases not matched to a gene. CDR3 size: 14 residues. Germline values: CDR1 SGHKS, CDR2 YYEKEE (reference sequence). This table comes from immunoSEQ multiplex PCR, and its TCRdb copy is limited to in-frame clones, with some not included. The sample shows roughly 140,000 clones, about four fifths of them seen only once. The chain combines TRBV5-5 with TRBJ1-6, with 8 bases identical to TRBD1. The receptor was derived from a human donor in a cohort sampled during active COVID-19. The sequenced sample was peripheral blood. In DNA form, the CDR3 reads TGTGCCAGCAGCACCTGGACAGGGTATTCACCCCTCCACTTT. It specifies CASSTWTGYSPLHF.